These 14 T cell receptor beta chains share one sample of origin, sequenced in a study of blood T cell repertoires in COVID-19. Sequenced by immunoSEQ multiplex PCR; TCRdb stores in-frame clones only, minus some. This table has over 150,000 clones, roughly 88% appearing once. Sequencing input: peripheral blood. These TCRs come from a human donor in a cohort sampled during active COVID-19.

CDR3 nucleotides: TGTGCCAGCAGCCCGCAGGGACAGGATGAGAACTATGGCTACACCTTC. It translates to CASSPQGQDENYGYTF. The chain employs TRBV3-1 (or the pseudogene TRBV3-2) and TRBJ1-2, with 8 bases matching TRBD1. Germline CDR1 reads LGHDT; CDR2 reads YNNKEL (reference sequence). The CDR3 runs to 16 residues. The junction had 9 bases not matched to a gene; V was cut back by 4 bases and J by 2 bases.

The rearrangement uses TRBV4-1 and TRBJ1-3; TRBD1 aligns across 8 bases. CDR3 length equals 18 residues. Per the germline V gene, CDR1 is MGHRA and CDR2 is YSYEKL. V dropped 2 bases and J dropped 0; count of bases not matched to a gene: 9. The CDR3 loop reads CASSQNLGQGYSGNTIYF. The CDR3 bases are TGCGCCAGCAGCCAAAACCTAGGACAGGGCTACTCTGGAAACACCATATATTTT.

This chain uses TRBV29-1 with TRBJ1-4; tentative D call: TRBD1 (5 bases). This CDR3 comprises 16 residues. V lost 7 bases and J lost 5, with 23 bases in between. The V gene's germline CDR1 is SQVTM and CDR2 ANQGSEA. DNA of the CDR3: TGCAGCGCCGCCCCTGGGAATCAGGGCAAAAATGAAAAACTGTTTTTT. Its protein product is CSAAPGNQGKNEKLFF.

J is TRBJ1-2 and V is TRBV5-1, with 7 positions matching TRBD1. Losses at the gene ends were 4 bases for V and 7 bases for J; bases not matched to a gene: 7. The CDR3 runs to 13 residues. The V gene's germline CDR1 is SGHRS and CDR2 YFSETQ. CDR3 sequence (DNA): TGCGCCAGCAGCGTGGGACAGTCGCTTGGCTACACCTTC. Translation gives CASSVGQSLGYTF.

This chain joins TRBV10-2 and TRBJ2-5; 9 nucleotides match TRBD2. The junction had 1 base not matched to a gene; V was cut back by 4 bases and J by 1 base. Germline V gives CDR1 WSHSY, CDR2 SAAADI. CDR3 length equals 14 residues. CDR3 nucleotide sequence: TGCGCCAGCAGTGCGACTAGCGGCCAAGAGACCCAGTACTTC. Translating it yields CASSATSGQETQYF.

V usage is TRBV5-1 and J usage is TRBJ2-1; 12 bases align to TRBD2. The V gene end was trimmed by 0 bases and the J gene end by 9 bases; junction bases not matched to a gene: 10. Germline loops: CDR1 SGHRS, CDR2 YFSETQ. The length of the CDR3 is 17 residues. CDR3 bases: TGCGCCAGCAGCTTGGCCACTAGCGGGGGGTTATCGGGTGAGCAGTTCTTC. Protein product: CASSLATSGGLSGEQFF.

The genes are TRBV19 and TRBJ2-3; TRBD1 might be the D (5 bases). CDR3 length: 13 residues. Germline V lookup: CDR1 LNHDA, CDR2 SQIVND (reference sequence). V gave up 5 bases and J gave up 6 bases, with 12 bases separating them. CDR3 bases: TGTGCCAGTAGTGAGACAGTCGGTGATACGCAGTATTTT. As protein: CASSETVGDTQYF.

The chain carries TRBV2 and TRBJ2-3; 14 bases line up with TRBD2. The CDR3 runs to 19 residues. Germline V gives CDR1 SNHLY, CDR2 FYNNEI. The V segment lost 1 base and the J segment 0 bases; nucleotides outside the gene matches: 6. The CDR3 DNA reads TGTGCCAGCAGTGAAGGACTAGCGGGAGGGCCAGCTAGCACAGATACGCAGTATTTT. Protein sequence: CASSEGLAGGPASTDTQYF.

The genes are TRBV4-2 and TRBJ1-2; TRBD1 agrees at 11 bases. The CDR3 has 17 amino acids. V lost 4 bases, J lost 2 bases, and 9 bases stayed unmatched. Per the germline V gene, CDR1 is LGHNA and CDR2 is YNFKEQ. The CDR3 DNA is TGTGCCAGCAGCCCCCTAGGACAGGGGGCGAGGAACTATGGCTACACCTTC. This encodes CASSPLGQGARNYGYTF.

The chain combines TRBV6-6 with TRBJ1-6; D is unresolved. CDR3 length: 15 amino acids. Trimming took off 6 bases at V and 2 bases at J, with 11 bases between the two ends. Germline lookup yields CDR1 MNHNY and CDR2 SVGAGI (reference sequence). The CDR3 DNA reads TGTGCCAGCAGCAAGAGAGGTCCCTATAATTCACCCCTCCACTTT. This codes for CASSKRGPYNSPLHF.

This clone was detected a few times. The CDR3 coding sequence is TGCGCCAGCAGCTTGGGGGACTATAACCATGAGCAGTTCTTC. Protein: CASSLGDYNHEQFF. V is TRBV5-1 and J is TRBJ2-1; 7 bases agree with TRBD2. V gave up 0 bases and J gave up 8 bases; unmatched junction bases: 5. CDR1 SGHRS and CDR2 YFSETQ come from the germline V gene. This CDR3 is 14 amino acids long.

The chain carries TRBV28 and TRBJ2-5; the D gene is possibly TRBD2 (6 bases). CDR1 is MDHEN and CDR2 is SYDVKM in the germline V gene. The germline V and J ends were trimmed by 3 bases and 5 bases, with 19 bases remaining between them. CDR3 length: 16 amino acids. CDR3 protein: CASSFPLPGVDETQYF. In DNA, the CDR3 is TGTGCCAGCAGTTTCCCCCTCCCGGGAGTGGATGAGACCCAGTACTTC.

The genes are TRBV30 and TRBJ1-4; D is ambiguous. The germline V and J ends were trimmed by 4 bases and 3 bases, with 15 bases remaining between them. This CDR3 is 15 amino acids long. The germline V gene encodes CDR1 GTSNPN and CDR2 SVGIG (reference sequence). CDR3 sequence reads: CAWIWQVLSNEKLFF. Written as DNA, the CDR3 is TGTGCCTGGATATGGCAGGTTTTATCTAATGAAAAACTGTTTTTT.

The chain recombines TRBV5-1 with TRBJ1-1, with no clear D. Per germline, CDR1 SGHRS and CDR2 YFSETQ. The CDR3 sequence is 14 residues long. The V end lost 0 bases, the J end lost 7 bases, and 13 bases lay between the germline ends. CDR3 residues: CASSLAVGVIEAFF. For the CDR3, the DNA is TGCGCCAGCAGCTTGGCAGTCGGGGTTATTGAAGCTTTCTTT.